The rows below give T cell receptor beta chains drawn from one sample of a study of T cell responses to AZD1222 COVID-19 vaccine. Assay: immunoSEQ multiplex PCR; the TCRdb copy retains only in-frame clones and omits some. Among 200,000 or so clones listed, roughly 91% were seen once. Specimen: peripheral blood, collected on day 0 of MenACWY control vaccination. Receptor source: an adult in good health. Both conserved end residues are part of each CDR3. The D gene is left open where the match is weak. Expanded clones are given a class, and other clones once, few, many or no size at all.

DNA: TGTGCCAGCAGCTTAGCGAACTCCCCGGAGACCCAGTACTTC
CDR3: CASSLANSPETQYF
V: TRBV7-2
J: TRBJ2-5
size: NA
D: NA

DNA: TGTGCCAGCAGTGAAGGGGGTCTAGCCTACGAGCAGTACTTC
CDR3: CASSEGGLAYEQYF
V: TRBV6-1
J: TRBJ2-7
size: NA
D: NA

DNA: TGTGCCACCAGCAACGAGTCGGCGCTTTGGGCTTATAATTCACCCCTCCACTTT
CDR3: CATSNESALWAYNSPLHF
V: TRBV15
J: TRBJ1-6
size: NA
D: NA

DNA: TGTGCCAGCAGCTTGCCCCCAGGGGGCCCAGATACGCAGTATTTT
CDR3: CASSLPPGGPDTQYF
V: TRBV5-4
J: TRBJ2-3
size: NA
D: TRBD1

DNA: TGTGCCAGCAGCTTGGGACAGTGGGATACGCAGTATTTT
CDR3: CASSLGQWDTQYF
V: TRBV7-8
J: TRBJ2-3
size: NA
D: TRBD1

DNA: TGTGCCAGCAGTTACACACTTATAGGACCGACACAAGAGACCCAGTACTTC
CDR3: CASSYTLIGPTQETQYF
V: TRBV6-2/TRBV6-3
J: TRBJ2-5
size: NA
D: NA

DNA: TGTGCCAGCAGCCAAGCTTGGACAGGGGGCGCGAAGACCCAGTACTTC
CDR3: CASSQAWTGGAKTQYF
V: TRBV3-1/TRBV3-2
J: TRBJ2-5
size: NA
D: TRBD1

DNA: TGTGCCAGCGCTCTACCACAGACCTACAATGAGCAGTTCTTC
CDR3: CASALPQTYNEQFF
V: TRBV27
J: TRBJ2-1
size: NA
D: NA

DNA: TGCGCCAGCAGCCCCTACCCACTTCGCGAGACCCAGTACTTC
CDR3: CASSPYPLRETQYF
V: TRBV5-1
J: TRBJ2-5
size: NA
D: NA

DNA: TGCGCCAGCCAAATGACCAGCGGGGGGTTCAATGAGCAGTTCTTC
CDR3: CASQMTSGGFNEQFF
V: TRBV5-1
J: TRBJ2-1
size: NA
D: TRBD2

DNA: TGTGCCAGCAGAGGAGGGTTGAATTCACCCCTCCACTTT
CDR3: CASRGGLNSPLHF
V: TRBV27
J: TRBJ1-6
size: NA
D: NA

DNA: TGTGCCAGTAGCTGGGGGGGCGACCGTGGCAATCAGCCCCAGCATTTT
CDR3: CASSWGGDRGNQPQHF
V: TRBV19
J: TRBJ1-5
size: once
D: NA

DNA: TGTGCCAGCATCCGCAGCGAGGGGAACACTGAAGCTTTCTTT
CDR3: CASIRSEGNTEAFF
V: TRBV3-1/TRBV3-2
J: TRBJ1-1
size: NA
D: NA

DNA: TGTGCCAGCAGCCCTACTAGCGGGGTGGGCACCGGGGAGCTGTTTTTT
CDR3: CASSPTSGVGTGELFF
V: TRBV9
J: TRBJ2-2
size: NA
D: TRBD2

DNA: TGTGCCAGCAGTTACTCGAGGCAGGGTGAAGCTTTCTTT
CDR3: CASSYSRQGEAFF
V: TRBV6-6
J: TRBJ1-1
size: NA
D: NA

DNA: TGCGCCAGCAGCCAAAGTAGGGCTATTGAGGGGGCCCATGAAAAACTGTTTTTT
CDR3: CASSQSRAIEGAHEKLFF
V: TRBV4-1
J: TRBJ1-4
size: NA
D: TRBD1

DNA: TGTGCCATCAGTGACAGGGGACTAATGAACACTGAAGCTTTCTTT
CDR3: CAISDRGLMNTEAFF
V: TRBV10-3
J: TRBJ1-1
size: once
D: NA

DNA: TGTGCCATCGGGGCTGGGGGCAATCAGCCCCAGCATTTT
CDR3: CAIGAGGNQPQHF
V: TRBV19
J: TRBJ1-5
size: NA
D: NA

DNA: TGTGCCAGCAGCCAACGAAGAACGGACGACAATGAGCAGTTCTTC
CDR3: CASSQRRTDDNEQFF
V: TRBV3-1/TRBV3-2
J: TRBJ2-1
size: NA
D: NA

DNA: TGTGCCAGCAGCGTAGGAGGAACCGGGGCCAACGTCCTGACTTTC
CDR3: CASSVGGTGANVLTF
V: TRBV9
J: TRBJ2-6
size: NA
D: NA

DNA: TGCGCTACTCCTCAGGCTAACTCTGGAAACACCATATATTTT
CDR3: CATPQANSGNTIYF
V: TRBV23-1
J: TRBJ1-3
size: NA
D: NA

DNA: TGTGCCAGCAGACGGTCACAAAGCCACACTGAAGCTTTCTTT
CDR3: CASRRSQSHTEAFF
V: TRBV2
J: TRBJ1-1
size: NA
D: NA

DNA: TGTGCCAGCAGCCAAGATAATAAGAGGGGGACCCAGTACTTC
CDR3: CASSQDNKRGTQYF
V: TRBV3-1/TRBV3-2
J: TRBJ2-5
size: NA
D: NA

DNA: TGTGCCAGCAGTTTAGGGGACAGGGATAACTCACCCCTCCACTTT
CDR3: CASSLGDRDNSPLHF
V: TRBV28
J: TRBJ1-6
size: NA
D: TRBD1

DNA: TGTGCCAGCAGCATCGGACAGGGGCAATACAATGAGCAGTTCTTC
CDR3: CASSIGQGQYNEQFF
V: TRBV6-5
J: TRBJ2-1
size: NA
D: TRBD1

DNA: TGTGCCAGCAGCCCCTGGGGACCGCACTTCGGTGGTAATCAGCCCCAGCATTTT
CDR3: CASSPWGPHFGGNQPQHF
V: TRBV5-5
J: TRBJ1-5
size: NA
D: NA

DNA: TGTGCCAGCAGTTTACCGGATTATAGCAATCAGCCCCAGCATTTT
CDR3: CASSLPDYSNQPQHF
V: TRBV28
J: TRBJ1-5
size: NA
D: NA

DNA: TGTGCCAGCAGCTCAGGGGGGCCAATGAGTGAGACCCAGTACTTC
CDR3: CASSSGGPMSETQYF
V: TRBV4-2
J: TRBJ2-5
size: NA
D: NA

DNA: TGTGCCACCAGCAGAGATTTGGCGCAGGGGTTGTACGAGCAGTACTTC
CDR3: CATSRDLAQGLYEQYF
V: TRBV15
J: TRBJ2-7
size: NA
D: NA

DNA: TGTGCCACCCGGGGGTCGGCGAATCAGCCCCAGCATTTT
CDR3: CATRGSANQPQHF
V: TRBV6-6
J: TRBJ1-5
size: once
D: NA

DNA: TGCGCCAGCAGACCAACCGGGACAGCGAACACTGAAGCTTTCTTT
CDR3: CASRPTGTANTEAFF
V: TRBV5-1
J: TRBJ1-1
size: NA
D: TRBD1

DNA: TGTGCCTGGAGCGTTTTTAGAGGGGCTAATAATTCACCCCTCCACTTT
CDR3: CAWSVFRGANNSPLHF
V: TRBV30
J: TRBJ1-6
size: NA
D: NA

DNA: TGTGCCAGCAGTTTCGGAGGGGCAACTAATGAAAAACTGTTTTTT
CDR3: CASSFGGATNEKLFF
V: TRBV27
J: TRBJ1-4
size: few
D: NA

DNA: TGCAGCGTTGTGGGGACAGGAATGACCGGGGAGCTGTTTTTT
CDR3: CSVVGTGMTGELFF
V: TRBV29-1
J: TRBJ2-2
size: NA
D: TRBD1